Here is one T cell receptor beta chain with its context. The antigen remains unidentified. This entry is derived from a study of shared clonotypes between healthy human individuals. The naive CD8 population came from CD45RO-negative cells selected for CCR7, without terminally differentiated effector memory CD45RA+ cells. Repertoires were generated with immunoSEQ multiplex PCR, while TCRdb's copy carries only in-frame clones and drops some. The table lists hundreds of thousands of clones, 92% of them singletons. Overall study results and limits: Represented genetic and exposure-history diversity was restricted by having few donors.

There are 14 residues in the CDR3. Germline V gene lookup returns CDR1 SGHDN and CDR2 FVKESK. The germline V and J ends were trimmed by 1 base and 4 bases, with 8 bases remaining between them. Input material: naive CD8+ T cells sorted from blood. The chain recombines TRBV14 with TRBJ2-1; D possibly corresponds to TRBD2 (6 bases). This receptor was identified in a man aged 25 to 45 in good health. This CDR3 is CASSQGGIYNEQFF. CDR3 nucleotide sequence: TGTGCCAGCAGCCAAGGCGGGATTTACAATGAGCAGTTCTTC.